This T cell receptor (beta chain) was recovered during a study of blood T cell repertoires in COVID-19. Sequencing was performed with immunoSEQ multiplex PCR; in TCRdb, only in-frame clones are kept and a portion is missing. The repertoire holds 250,000 to 300,000 clones, with nearly 90% as singletons. V lost 0 bases to trimming and J lost 5 bases, with 10 bases between them. The CDR3 loop spans 15 amino acids. Germline V gene sequence: CDR1 SGHAT, CDR2 FQNNGV. This receptor was obtained from a woman aged 45 to 65 who had been exposed to COVID-19. This sequence joins TRBV11-2 and TRBJ2-2, with D possibly being TRBD2 (5 bases). Sequencing used PBMCs or T cells enriched from blood (not recorded which). CDR3 bases: TGTGCCAGCAGCTTAGATCTTGGAGGTACCGGGGAGCTGTTTTTT. As protein: CASSLDLGGTGELFF.